Listed here are 8 T cell receptor beta chains from one sample, sequenced in a study of shared clonotypes between healthy human individuals. The data were produced by immunoSEQ multiplex PCR, yet TCRdb's version contains in-frame clones alone and is incomplete. The sample includes 330,000 or so clones, about 74% of them seen just once. The material sequenced was memory CD4+ T cells sorted from blood. The subset is: CD45RA-negative fraction. Source of these receptors: a man aged 25 to 45 in good health.

The V and J genes are TRBV9 and TRBJ1-4; D is possibly TRBD1 (6 bases). V lost 1 base to trimming and J lost 7 bases, with 11 bases between them. This CDR3 has 14 residues. CDR1 is SGDLS and CDR2 is YYNGEE in the germline V gene. Here the CDR3 reads CASSVSGDGEKLFF. The CDR3, as DNA: TGTGCCAGCAGCGTATCAGGGGATGGTGAAAAACTGTTTTTT.

This clone appeared many times. The chain joins TRBV29-1 to TRBJ2-7, with no clear D. The CDR3 is 13 amino acids. V was cut by 6 bases and J by 1 base, with 13 bases left in between. Per germline, CDR1 SQVTM and CDR2 ANQGSEA. CDR3 nucleotide sequence: TGCAGCGTCCGTTCCCCCCCTTCCTACGAGCAGTACTTC. Its protein is CSVRSPPSYEQYF.

This chain joins TRBV9 and TRBJ1-2; possibly TRBD1 for D (6 bases). V lost 0 bases, J lost 8 bases, and 14 bases lay in between. The CDR3 consists of 14 residues. Germline V lookup: CDR1 SGDLS, CDR2 YYNGEE. The CDR3 bases are TGTGCCAGCAGCGTAGGGGATCTTCAGGGGGGCTACACCTTC. This gives the protein CASSVGDLQGGYTF.

The chain is built from TRBV14 and TRBJ2-5, with D tentatively TRBD1 or TRBD2 (5 bases each). Germline loops: CDR1 SGHDN, CDR2 FVKESK. V lost 4 bases to trimming and J lost 5 bases, with 17 bases between them. The CDR3 has 15 amino acids. CDR3 in DNA: TGTGCCAGCAGCCTATATGGCCTAGCAGGGGAGACCCAGTACTTC. It translates to CASSLYGLAGETQYF.

The gene calls are TRBV5-4 and TRBJ1-1; D gene uncertain. Trimming left V 4 bases short and J 6 bases short, with 16 bases between. The CDR3 spans 14 residues. Germline CDR1 reads SGHNT; CDR2 reads YYREEE (reference sequence). CDR3 amino acids: CASSPPGFSAEAFF. Here the CDR3 DNA reads TGTGCCAGCAGCCCCCCGGGGTTTAGCGCTGAAGCTTTCTTT. Drawing the rest from reference TRBV5-4 and TRBJ1-1, the complete variable domain is ETGVTQSPTHLIKTRGQQVTLRCSSQSGHNTVSWYQQALGQGPQFIFQYYREEENGRGNFPPRFSGLQFPNYSSELNVNALELDDSALYLCASSPPGFSAEAFFGQGTRLTVV.

In its sample, this clone was seen once. The CDR3 protein is CATYSAYEQYF. CDR3 bases: TGTGCCACTTACTCAGCCTACGAGCAGTACTTC. The chain combines TRBV28 with TRBJ2-7; D remains ambiguous. V was trimmed by 10 bases and J by 2 bases, leaving 9 bases between them. The CDR3 sequence is 11 residues long. Germline assignment: CDR1 MDHEN and CDR2 SYDVKM.

This clone was observed a few times. The genes are TRBV18 and TRBJ2-5; no clear D gene. V was trimmed by 2 bases and J by 10 bases, leaving 14 bases between them. This CDR3 is built from 13 residues. The V gene's germline CDR1 is KGHSH and CDR2 LQKENI. CDR3 DNA: TGTGCCAGCTCACCATCCCCAGGTATACGCCAGTACTTC. It codes for CASSPSPGIRQYF.

This clone was detected many times. The rearrangement uses TRBV5-1 and TRBJ2-6; 7 bases line up with TRBD1. Per germline, CDR1 SGHRS and CDR2 YFSETQ. The junction had 7 bases not matched to a gene; V was cut back by 4 bases and J by 0 bases. The CDR3 sequence is 17 residues long. The CDR3 sequence: CASSRTGRPSGANVLTF. The CDR3 DNA sequence: TGCGCCAGCAGCCGGACAGGAAGACCCTCTGGGGCCAACGTCCTGACTTTC.